The source of this TCR beta chain is a study of blood T cells in healthy people across ages. Overall study results and limits: Unsorted PBMCs ruled out conclusive naive versus antigen-experienced comparison.

This clonotype was detected a few times. The antigen remains undetermined. With a J-beta primer mix and a sample-barcoded 5' primer, a second PCR ran roughly 7 to 11 cycles. TCRdb re-called the 5' RACE reads with MiXCR, one entry per CDR3 protein. The sample includes some 800,000 distinct CDR3 sequences, around a quarter seen only once; the top ten take around 3.6%. The CDR3 is 15 amino acids. Per the germline V gene, CDR1 is SGHAT and CDR2 is FQNNGV. V was clipped by 3 bases and J by 2 bases; unmatched bases: 5. The sample also formed part of further work on T cells of mothers and their children. From that second work: For each mother, over 8 million TCR beta CDR3 reads were obtained, and for each child, roughly 2.8 million. Regardless of relatedness, pairs show thymic selection shaping TCR recombination output in a similar manner.

Sequenced input: blood. V and J are TRBV11-2 and TRBJ2-7; 9 nucleotides align to TRBD1. This receptor was obtained from a boy aged 5-17 years in good health. The CDR3 bases are TGTGCCAGCAGCTTCGGGACAGGGTCGACCTACGAGCAGTACTTC. Translation: CASSFGTGSTYEQYF.